This passage covers 20 T cell receptor beta chains from one sample sequenced in a study of blood T cell repertoires in COVID-19. Using immunoSEQ multiplex PCR, the repertoire was profiled, and TCRdb retains in-frame clones only, with some absent. The data show 150,000 to 200,000 clones, over 70% seen once. Sequencing used peripheral blood. These receptors were obtained from an elderly woman with active or convalescent COVID-19.

The chain carries TRBV19 and TRBJ1-5; the D gene is possibly TRBD1 (5 bases). This CDR3 is built from 16 residues. CDR1 is LNHDA and CDR2 is SQIVND in the germline V gene (reference sequence). V was clipped by 7 bases and J by 3 bases, with 19 bases between them. This CDR3 reads CASTNYGGGINQPQHF. CDR3 DNA: TGTGCCAGTACCAACTACGGGGGAGGGATCAATCAGCCCCAGCATTTT.

This chain links TRBV9 with TRBJ1-1; the D gene is possibly TRBD1 (5 bases). CDR3 length: 13 residues. V gave up 0 bases and J gave up 4 bases, with 7 bases separating them. Germline-derived CDR1 and CDR2 are SGDLS and YYNGEE. CDR3 residues: CASSVGQTTEAFF. DNA of the CDR3: TGTGCCAGCAGCGTAGGACAGACCACTGAAGCTTTCTTT. The whole variable domain, filled in from reference TRBV9 and TRBJ1-1, reads DSGVTQTPKHLITATGQRVTLRCSPRSGDLSVYWYQQSLDQGLQFLIQYYNGEERAKGNILERFSAQQFPDLHSELNLSSLELGDSALYFCASSVGQTTEAFFGQGTRLTVV.

This rearrangement joins TRBV6-2 or TRBV6-3 to TRBJ2-7; D gene uncertain. This CDR3 has 16 residues. The V gene lost 5 bases and the J gene lost 1 base, with 18 bases spanning the gap. Looked up from germline, CDR1 is MNHEY and CDR2 is SVGEGT. The CDR3 coding sequence is TGTGCCAGCAGTGCCCGAACCGCTCTCCTATCCTACGAGCAGTACTTC. This translates into CASSARTALLSYEQYF.

The V call is TRBV30, the J call TRBJ1-5; tentatively, D is TRBD1 (6 bases). V lost 2 bases and J 0 bases, leaving 14 bases between the germline ends. The CDR3 has 16 amino acids. Germline V lookup: CDR1 GTSNPN, CDR2 SVGIG (reference sequence). CDR3 nucleotides: TGTGCCTGGAGTATACCAGGGGCGCTTAGCAATCAGCCCCAGCATTTT. This sequence encodes CAWSIPGALSNQPQHF.

The rearrangement uses TRBV5-4 and TRBJ1-3; 8 bases agree with TRBD1. CDR1 and CDR2 from the germline V gene are SGHNT and YYREEE (reference sequence). This CDR3 contains 15 residues. The ends lost 4 bases at V and 2 bases at J; junction bases unmatched: 5. As DNA, the CDR3 is TGTGCCAGCAGCGGGGGACAGGTACCTGGAAACACCATATATTTT. This sequence encodes CASSGGQVPGNTIYF.

The V gene is TRBV11-2, the J gene TRBJ2-5; 13 bases are shared with TRBD2. The V and J ends lost 5 bases and 4 bases, in that order; junction bases with no gene match: 10. CDR1 and CDR2 from the germline V gene are SGHAT and FQNNGV. This CDR3 comprises 17 residues. CDR3 in DNA: TGTGCCAGCAGCCCCAGGACTAGCGGGGGCCGGGGAGAGACCCAGTACTTC. As protein: CASSPRTSGGRGETQYF.

V and J are TRBV5-6 and TRBJ1-3; 7 nucleotides match TRBD1. The CDR3 totals 19 residues. Germline assignment: CDR1 SGHDT and CDR2 YYEEEE. Losses at the gene ends were 2 bases for V and 4 bases for J; bases not matched to a gene: 18. DNA of the CDR3: TGTGCCAGCAGCTTTATGGGACAGCTCTCTATGGATGGGGGAAACACCATATATTTT. It encodes CASSFMGQLSMDGGNTIYF.

This clone was recorded many times. This sample includes further DNA sequences coding for the same CDR3. The J gene is TRBJ2-3, the V gene TRBV19; D is ambiguous. The CDR3 spans 12 residues. V lost 3 bases and J 3 bases, leaving 4 bases between the germline ends. Germline CDR1 LNHDA, CDR2 SQIVND (reference sequence). This CDR3 is CASSIGTDTQYF. In DNA form, the CDR3 reads TGTGCCAGTAGTATCGGTACAGATACGCAGTATTTT.

The chain employs TRBV7-2 and TRBJ1-5, with a weak D call TRBD1 (6 bases). The CDR3 runs 14 residues. Germline CDR1 and CDR2: SGHTA and FQGNSA. V lost 5 bases to trimming and J lost 4 bases, with 12 bases between them. CDR3 in amino acids: CASSPVGQNQPQHF. In DNA form, the CDR3 reads TGTGCCAGCAGCCCCGTGGGACAAAATCAGCCCCAGCATTTT.

The rearrangement links TRBV7-8 to TRBJ1-2, with 12 bases that match TRBD1. Germline V lookup: CDR1 SGHVS, CDR2 FQNEAQ. The CDR3 has 15 residues. V trimming: 3 bases; J trimming: 5 bases; junction bases outside the gene matches: 4. The CDR3 loop reads CASSLGQGAKYGYTF. As DNA, the CDR3 is TGTGCCAGCAGCTTGGGACAGGGGGCGAAGTATGGCTACACCTTC.

The chain has TRBV12-5 and TRBJ1-1; 8 nucleotides agree with TRBD1. CDR3 length equals 17 residues. V lost 6 bases and J lost 1; bases outside the gene matches: 13. In germline, CDR1 is LGHNT, CDR2 FRNRAP. The CDR3 coding sequence is TGTGCTAGTGGCGCGAGACGGACAGGGAGGGAGAACACTGAAGCTTTCTTT. It is translated as CASGARRTGRENTEAFF.

The V and J genes are TRBV18 and TRBJ1-1; possibly TRBD1 for D (6 bases). Trimming shortened V by 3 bases and J by 6 bases, and 14 bases separated the two germline ends. CDR1 is KGHSH, CDR2 LQKENI, per germline. The CDR3 spans 14 residues. This CDR3 reads CASSPVLQGSEAFF. CDR3 sequence (DNA): TGTGCCAGCTCACCCGTCTTACAGGGCTCTGAAGCTTTCTTT. The entire variable domain, with the rest obtained from reference TRBV18 and TRBJ1-1, is as follows: NAGVMQNPRHLVRRRGQEARLRCSPMKGHSHVYWYRQLPEEGLKFMVYLQKENIIDESGMPKERFSAEFPKEGPSILRIQQVVRGDSAAYFCASSPVLQGSEAFFGQGTRLTVV.

This rearrangement joins TRBV7-9 to TRBJ1-3; 8 bases line up with TRBD1. CDR1 and CDR2 from the germline V gene are SEHNR and FQNEAQ (reference sequence). V lost 5 bases, J lost 0 bases, and 6 bases stayed unmatched. The CDR3 spans 16 residues. This chain's CDR3 is CASSPQGGISGNTIYF. CDR3 nucleotides: TGTGCCAGCAGCCCACAGGGGGGGATCTCTGGAAACACCATATATTTT.

The chain is built from TRBV9 and TRBJ2-1; 7 bases align to TRBD1. CDR3 length: 15 residues. Trimming removed 4 bases from V and 2 bases from J; junction bases left unmatched: 6. CDR1 is SGDLS, CDR2 YYNGEE, per germline. The CDR3: CASSPRDSPYNEQFF. The CDR3 nucleotides are TGTGCCAGCAGCCCCCGGGACAGCCCCTACAATGAGCAGTTCTTC.

V gene TRBV12-5 combines with J gene TRBJ1-3; 9 bases align to TRBD1. The length of the CDR3 is 16 residues. Germline V lookup: CDR1 LGHNT, CDR2 FRNRAP. The trim removed 3 bases at V and 0 bases at J, leaving 3 bases unmatched. The CDR3 spells CASGFRTGVSGNTIYF. In nucleotides, the CDR3 is TGTGCTAGTGGTTTCCGGACAGGGGTCTCTGGAAACACCATATATTTT.

CDR3 sequence reads: CASSQETGAYNSPLHF. DNA of the CDR3: TGTGCCAGCAGCCAAGAAACGGGGGCCTATAATTCACCCCTCCACTTT. The gene calls are TRBV4-2 and TRBJ1-6; D may be TRBD1 (5 bases). This CDR3 is built from 16 residues. Per the germline V gene, CDR1 is LGHNA and CDR2 is YNFKEQ. Trimming took 0 bases from V and 2 from J, leaving 8 bases between them.

The genes are TRBV19 and TRBJ2-2; TRBD1 is a possible D gene (6 bases). The CDR3 consists of 15 residues. Germline CDR1 LNHDA, CDR2 SQIVND (reference sequence). The V end lost 6 bases, the J end lost 4 bases, and 15 bases lay between the germline ends. The CDR3 sequence: CASSQGPAGTGELFF. CDR3 in DNA: TGTGCCAGTAGCCAGGGGCCTGCGGGCACCGGGGAGCTGTTTTTT.

This chain uses TRBV6-1 with TRBJ1-5; 10 nucleotides align to TRBD1. The V gene end was trimmed by 0 bases and the J gene end by 7 bases; junction bases not matched to a gene: 3. CDR1 is MNHNS, CDR2 SASEGT, per germline. The CDR3 spans 15 residues. CDR3 bases: TGTGCCAGCAGTGAAGCGGTGACAGGGGGCCAGCCCCAGCATTTT. This gives the protein CASSEAVTGGQPQHF.

This rearrangement joins TRBV9 to TRBJ1-1; 8 bases match TRBD1. J was trimmed by 1 base and V by 2 bases; bases with no gene match: 4. This CDR3 comprises 15 residues. Germline V CDR1 and CDR2: SGDLS, YYNGEE. The CDR3 is CASSVGDRSNTEAFF. CDR3 in DNA: TGTGCCAGCAGCGTGGGGGACAGGTCGAACACTGAAGCTTTCTTT.

This chain joins TRBV14 and TRBJ1-3; possibly TRBD1 for D (6 bases). The CDR3 has 15 residues. Germline V gene data show CDR1 as SGHDN and CDR2 as FVKESK. Trimming removed 2 bases from V and 3 bases from J, with 11 bases in between. The CDR3 DNA follows: TGTGCCAGCAGCCAACAGACAGGTTTTGGAAACACCATATATTTT. This encodes CASSQQTGFGNTIYF.